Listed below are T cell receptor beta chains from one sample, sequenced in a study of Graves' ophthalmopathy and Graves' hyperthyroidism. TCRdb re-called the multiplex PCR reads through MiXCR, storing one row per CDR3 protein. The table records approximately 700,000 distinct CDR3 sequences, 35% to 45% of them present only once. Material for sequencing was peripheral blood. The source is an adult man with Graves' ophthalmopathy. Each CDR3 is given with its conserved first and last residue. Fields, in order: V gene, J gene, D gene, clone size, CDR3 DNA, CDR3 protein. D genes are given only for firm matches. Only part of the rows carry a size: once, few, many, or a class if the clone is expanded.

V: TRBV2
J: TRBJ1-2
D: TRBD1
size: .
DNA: TGTGCCAGCAGTCCCGGGGCAGGGGGAGTAGACGGCTACACCTTC
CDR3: CASSPGAGGVDGYTF

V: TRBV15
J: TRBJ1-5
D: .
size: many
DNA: TGTGCCACCAGCAGAGAATTGGGGATGGTTAGCAATCAGCCCCAGCATTTT
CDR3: CATSRELGMVSNQPQHF

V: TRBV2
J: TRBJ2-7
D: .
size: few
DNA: TGTGCCAGCAGTTCCGGGTTTGGGGGGAACGACTACGAGCAGTACTTC
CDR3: CASSSGFGGNDYEQYF

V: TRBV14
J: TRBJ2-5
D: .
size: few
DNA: TGTGCCAGCAGTTACCAAGCGGCCAACCTCCAAGAGACCCAGTACTTC
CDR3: CASSYQAANLQETQYF

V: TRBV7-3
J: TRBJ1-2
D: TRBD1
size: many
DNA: TGTGCCAGCAGCCCCCGGGGTGGGACAGACTATGGCTACACCTTC
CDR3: CASSPRGGTDYGYTF

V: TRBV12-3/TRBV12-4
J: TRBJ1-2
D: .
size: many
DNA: TGTGCCAGCAGGCCACAGGCGGCCTATGGCTACACCTTC
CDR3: CASRPQAAYGYTF

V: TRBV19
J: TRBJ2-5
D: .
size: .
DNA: TGTGCCTGGAGTAACGAGGGCGAGACCCAGTACTTC
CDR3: CAWSNEGETQYF

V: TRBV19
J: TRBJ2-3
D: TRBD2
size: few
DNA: TGTGCCAGTAGTATGACTAGCAGCACAGATACGCAGTATTTT
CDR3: CASSMTSSTDTQYF

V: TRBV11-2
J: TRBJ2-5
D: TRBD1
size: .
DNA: TGTGCCAGCAGCTTCCAGGGACAGGGGAAAGAGACCCAGTACTTC
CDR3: CASSFQGQGKETQYF

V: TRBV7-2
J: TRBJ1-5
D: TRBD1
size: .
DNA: TGTGCCAGCAGCTTCCAGGGGGGTAAAGAGACCCAGCATTTT
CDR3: CASSFQGGKETQHF

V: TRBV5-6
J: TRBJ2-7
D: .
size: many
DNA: TGTGCCAGCAGCAGTTACCGGACAGAGAGCTCCTACGAGCAGTACTTC
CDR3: CASSSYRTESSYEQYF

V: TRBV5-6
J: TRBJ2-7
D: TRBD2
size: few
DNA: TGTGCCAGCAGCTTCCCGGGACTAGCGGGGGGTGACTACGAGCAGTACTTC
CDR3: CASSFPGLAGGDYEQYF

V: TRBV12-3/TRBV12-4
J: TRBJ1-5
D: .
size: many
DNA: TGTGCCAGCAGCACAAACAGGTATCAGCCCCAGCATTTT
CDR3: CASSTNRYQPQHF

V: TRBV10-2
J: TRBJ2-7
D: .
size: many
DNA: TGCGCCAGCAGCCAGTACGGGGCTCGGGAGCAGTACTTC
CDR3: CASSQYGAREQYF

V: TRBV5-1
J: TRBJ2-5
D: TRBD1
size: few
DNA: TGCGCCAGCAATGACAGGGCCGCCCAAGGGACCCAGTACTTC
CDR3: CASNDRAAQGTQYF

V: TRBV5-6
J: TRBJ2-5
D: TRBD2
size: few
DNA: TGTGCCAGCAAACTCGGGACTAGCGGGTCCCGGGAGACCCAGTACTTC
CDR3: CASKLGTSGSRETQYF

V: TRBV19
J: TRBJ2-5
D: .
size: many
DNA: TGTGCCAGTAGTACCGCCGGAGGCGAGGTGGAGACCCAGTACTTC
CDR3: CASSTAGGEVETQYF

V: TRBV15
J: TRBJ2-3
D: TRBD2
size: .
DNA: TGTGCCACCAGCAGAGGACTAGCAGGCGCAGATACGCAGTATTTT
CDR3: CATSRGLAGADTQYF

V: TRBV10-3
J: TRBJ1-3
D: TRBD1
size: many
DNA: TGTGCCATCAGTGACAGTCTTGGACAGGGGATCGGAAACACCATATATTTT
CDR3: CAISDSLGQGIGNTIYF

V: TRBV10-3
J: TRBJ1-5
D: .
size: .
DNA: TGTGCCAGCAGTTACGTAGGCGGTAGCAATCAGCCCCAGCATTTT
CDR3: CASSYVGGSNQPQHF

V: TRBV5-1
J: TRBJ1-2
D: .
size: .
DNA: TGCGCCAGCAGCTTGGAGCAGGAGAACTATGGCTACACCTTC
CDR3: CASSLEQENYGYTF

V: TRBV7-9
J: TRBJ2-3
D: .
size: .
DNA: TGTGCCAGCAGCTTAACCCTCGGGCGGTGGGAGGCTAGCACAGATACGCAGTATTTT
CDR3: CASSLTLGRWEASTDTQYF

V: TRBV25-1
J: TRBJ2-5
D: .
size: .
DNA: TGTGTCGGCAGTGAATTGCCGAGCGAAGAGACCCAGTACTTC
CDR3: CVGSELPSEETQYF

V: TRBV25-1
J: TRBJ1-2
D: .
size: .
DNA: TGTGCTAGAGATTACAGCTATGGCTACACCTTC
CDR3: CARDYSYGYTF

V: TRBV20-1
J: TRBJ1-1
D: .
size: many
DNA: TGCAGTGCTAGAGATGGGGCAGGTCATGAAGCTTTCTTT
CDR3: CSARDGAGHEAFF

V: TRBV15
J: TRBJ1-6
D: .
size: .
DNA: TGTGCCACCAGCAGAGTAGGGGGGGATCAGCCCCTCCACTTT
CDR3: CATSRVGGDQPLHF

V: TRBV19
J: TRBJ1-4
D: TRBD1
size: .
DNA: TGTGCCAGTAGTACCAATAACAGGGGGGCCTATGAAAAACTGTTTTTT
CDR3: CASSTNNRGAYEKLFF

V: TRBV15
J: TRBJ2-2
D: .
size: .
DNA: TGTGCCACCAGCAGCTTGATCCAGGAGGGTGCCGGGGAGCTGTTTTTT
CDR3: CATSSLIQEGAGELFF

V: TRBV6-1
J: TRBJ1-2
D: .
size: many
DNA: TGTGCCAGCAGTGAAGCAAGGGTGGGGGGCTACACCTTC
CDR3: CASSEARVGGYTF

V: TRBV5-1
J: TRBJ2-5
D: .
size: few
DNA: TGCGCCAGCAGCTTAGGTAGGCGTGGTGGCCGGGAGACCCAGTACTTC
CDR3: CASSLGRRGGRETQYF

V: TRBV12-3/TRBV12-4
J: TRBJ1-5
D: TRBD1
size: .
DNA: TGTGCCAGCAGTAAATCAGGGGGGGGGGATCAGCCCCAGCATTTT
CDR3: CASSKSGGGDQPQHF

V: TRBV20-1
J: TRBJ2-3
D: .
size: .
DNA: TGCAGTGCCTTACGGGACTTCACAGATACGCAGTATTTT
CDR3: CSALRDFTDTQYF

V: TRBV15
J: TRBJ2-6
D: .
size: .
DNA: TGTGCCACCAGCAGAGATCGGGGGCAGGGGGCCAACGTCCTGACTTTC
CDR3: CATSRDRGQGANVLTF

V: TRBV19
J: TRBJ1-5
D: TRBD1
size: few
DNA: TGTGCCAGTAACCCGGGACAGGCGGTGTTACAGCCCCAGCATTTT
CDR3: CASNPGQAVLQPQHF

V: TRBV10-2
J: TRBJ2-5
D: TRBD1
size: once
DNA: TGCGCCAGCAGACCGGGACAGGGAAAAGAGACCCAGTACTTC
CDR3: CASRPGQGKETQYF

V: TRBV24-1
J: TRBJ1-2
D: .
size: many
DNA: TGTGCCACCAGTGATGGGCCAGGCGGGGGTAACTATGGCTACACCTTC
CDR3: CATSDGPGGGNYGYTF

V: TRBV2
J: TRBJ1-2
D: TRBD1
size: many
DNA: TGTGCCAGCATAGGGACAGGGGGGAGTGGCTACACCTTC
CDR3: CASIGTGGSGYTF

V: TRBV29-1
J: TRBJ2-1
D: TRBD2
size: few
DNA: TGCAGCGTCTTGCGGGAGGCTGGCAATGAGCAGTTCTTC
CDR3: CSVLREAGNEQFF

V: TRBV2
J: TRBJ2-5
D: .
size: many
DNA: TGTGCCAGCCGGGCTCAAGAGACCCAGTACTTC
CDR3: CASRAQETQYF

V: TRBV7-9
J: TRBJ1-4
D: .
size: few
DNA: TGCGCCAGCAGCCAAGATTGGAGGGTTGGAGAAAAACTGTTTTTT
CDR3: CASSQDWRVGEKLFF